A single sample is the source of the 20 T cell receptor beta chains below, sequenced in a study of Graves' ophthalmopathy and Graves' hyperthyroidism. Beta-chain TCR CDR3 regions were amplified from RNA transcripts. Scientists carried out first-round RT-PCR using HTBI primers and then a second-round multiplex PCR. TCRdb independently ran MiXCR on the multiplex PCR reads; one entry per CDR3 protein. The data contain more than 1,000,000 distinct CDR3 sequences, approximately 35% of them singletons. Sequencing used peripheral blood or thyroid tissue (not recorded which). Source of these receptors: an adult man with Graves' hyperthyroidism.

This clonotype has only a few counts. The chain employs TRBV11-2 and TRBJ2-7; 7 positions match TRBD1. Germline assignment: CDR1 SGHAT and CDR2 FQNNGV. The V segment lost 6 bases and the J segment 0 bases; nucleotides outside the gene matches: 11. The CDR3 consists of 16 residues. The chain's CDR3 is CASRSKRQGFSYEQYF. The CDR3 DNA reads as TGTGCCAGCAGATCAAAACGACAGGGATTCTCCTACGAGCAGTACTTC.

This clonotype was observed a few times. V gene TRBV13 combines with J gene TRBJ1-5; D not certain. Germline loops: CDR1 PRHDT, CDR2 FYEKMQ (reference sequence). The CDR3 totals 17 residues. Between the trimmed V and J ends, which lost 6 bases and 2 bases, there was a span of 20 bases. The CDR3 protein is CASSPRTGLKGNQPQHF. CDR3 bases: TGTGCCAGCAGTCCCCGGACCGGATTAAAGGGCAATCAGCCCCAGCATTTT.

The V call is TRBV7-2, the J call TRBJ1-5; D uncertain. CDR1 is SGHTA, CDR2 FQGNSA, per germline. This CDR3 spans 18 amino acids. Trimming left V 2 bases short and J 0 bases short, with 17 bases between. As DNA, the CDR3 is TGTGCCAGCAGCTTAATGGGCGTGGGCAGAGTTAGCAATCAGCCCCAGCATTTT. This translates into CASSLMGVGRVSNQPQHF.

The chain links TRBV10-3 to TRBJ1-1, with D possibly TRBD1 on 5 matching bases. CDR1 and CDR2 from the germline V gene are ENHRY and SYGVKD. CDR3 length: 13 amino acids. V shed 8 bases and J shed 0 bases, with 10 bases lying between them. CDR3 residues: CAIGGSMNTEAFF. The CDR3 coding sequence is TGTGCCATCGGGGGGTCCATGAACACTGAAGCTTTCTTT.

The rearrangement links TRBV5-6 to TRBJ2-5; D perhaps matches TRBD1 (5 bases). CDR1 and CDR2 from the germline V gene are SGHDT and YYEEEE. The CDR3 contains 16 residues. Trimming removed 4 bases at V and 0 bases at J, with 16 bases between. DNA for the CDR3: TGTGCCAGCAGCCCGCAGACAGAAAGGTACCAAGAGACCCAGTACTTC. The encoded protein is CASSPQTERYQETQYF.

The table lists this clonotype with many counts. The CDR3 coding sequence is TGTGCCAGCAGACCGACAGGGGTGGGCAATCAGCCCCAGCATTTT. Amino acids: CASRPTGVGNQPQHF. The V gene is TRBV12-3 or TRBV12-4, the J gene TRBJ1-5; 8 nucleotides align to TRBD1. Trimming removed 6 bases from V and 2 bases from J; junction bases left unmatched: 6. The CDR3 length is 15 residues.

The sample holds many counts of this clonotype. The gene calls are TRBV15 and TRBJ2-5, with 10 bases that match TRBD1. The germline gives CDR1 LNHNV, CDR2 YYDKDF (reference sequence). CDR3 length equals 14 residues. The V gene end was trimmed by 5 bases and the J gene end by 5 bases; junction bases not matched to a gene: 5. The DNA for the CDR3 is TGTGCCACCAGCGGACAGGGGGTTGGCGAGACCCAGTACTTC. Its translation: CATSGQGVGETQYF.

There are many counts of this clonotype. The rearrangement links TRBV19 to TRBJ1-5; TRBD1 aligns across 8 bases. J lost 6 bases, V lost 5 bases, and 9 bases had no gene match. CDR1 is LNHDA, CDR2 SQIVND, per germline (reference sequence). The CDR3 totals 15 residues. Here the CDR3 DNA reads TGTGCCAGTAGTCCCTGGACAGGGCAGGGTCAGCCCCAGCATTTT. Protein: CASSPWTGQGQPQHF.

This clonotype was recorded many times. The gene calls are TRBV7-9 and TRBJ2-7, with D unclear. The germline V and J ends were trimmed by 3 bases and 1 base, with 7 bases remaining between them. From germline, CDR1 is SEHNR and CDR2 FQNEAQ (reference sequence). The CDR3 runs 13 residues. This chain's CDR3 is CASSFLGSYEQYF. In DNA, the CDR3 is TGTGCCAGCAGCTTCCTCGGTTCCTACGAGCAGTACTTC.

V gene TRBV29-1 combines with J gene TRBJ1-4, with no clear D. The CDR3 is made up of 14 amino acids. Trimming took 8 bases from V and 0 from J, leaving 13 bases between them. Per the germline V gene, CDR1 is SQVTM and CDR2 is ANQGSEA. Here the CDR3 DNA reads TGCAGCCCCGGCCGGGCTGCAACTAATGAAAAACTGTTTTTT. It codes for CSPGRAATNEKLFF.

This clonotype was detected ten times or more. The V and J genes are TRBV7-7 and TRBJ2-5; 8 nucleotides agree with TRBD1. The ends lost 5 bases at V and 5 bases at J; junction bases unmatched: 10. In germline, CDR1 is SSHAT, CDR2 FNYEAQ (reference sequence). The CDR3 loop spans 15 amino acids. The CDR3 protein is CASSLGQGRRETQYF. CDR3 bases: TGTGCCAGCAGCCTAGGACAGGGTAGACGGGAGACCCAGTACTTC.

This chain links TRBV7-9 with TRBJ2-7, with 8 bases matching TRBD1. Germline V gene sequence: CDR1 SEHNR, CDR2 FQNEAQ (reference sequence). The CDR3 totals 14 residues. V lost 5 bases and J lost 8; bases outside the gene matches: 11. CDR3 coding DNA: TGTGCCAGCAGCCCCGGACAGGGCCCAGGCAAGCAGTACTTC. Protein sequence: CASSPGQGPGKQYF.

In the case of this clonotype: A much larger clone is a single base away; this may be a read error. The V call is TRBV7-2, the J call TRBJ2-7; TRBD1 or TRBD2 may be the D gene (5 bases each). With 1 base removed from V and 2 bases from J, the gap between germline ends came to 12 bases. The CDR3 contains 15 residues. Germline-derived CDR1 and CDR2 are SGHTA and FQGNSA. CDR3 in amino acids: CASSLGGFAAYEQYF. The CDR3 region has the DNA TGTGCCAGCAGCTTAGGGGGGTTTGCCGCCTACGAGCAGTACTTC.

This clonotype occurred many times. The J gene is TRBJ2-2, the V gene TRBV7-8, with D unresolved. In germline, CDR1 is SGHVS, CDR2 FQNEAQ. This CDR3 spans 11 amino acids. Trimming removed 5 bases from V and 9 bases from J, with 7 bases in between. The CDR3 nucleotides are TGTGCCAGCAGCCTACAGTGGGAGCTGTTTTTT. Its protein product is CASSLQWELFF.

This clonotype was detected a few times. The chain carries TRBV20-1 and TRBJ2-7, with 8 bases aligning to TRBD1. CDR3 size: 12 residues. With V trimmed by 5 bases and J by 3 bases, 3 bases remained unmatched. In germline, CDR1 is DFQATT, CDR2 SNEGSKA (reference sequence). CDR3 sequence: CSASDRGYEQYF. The CDR3 bases are TGCAGTGCTTCCGACAGGGGCTACGAGCAGTACTTC.

This sequence joins TRBV10-2 and TRBJ2-2; 12 bases are a match to TRBD2. CDR1 and CDR2 (germline): WSHSY, SAAADI. Trimming cost V 6 bases and J 1 base; bases outside gene matches: 6. The CDR3 is made up of 17 amino acids. CDR3 sequence: CASSLLAGGVNTGELFF. The CDR3 DNA reads TGCGCCAGCAGCCTTCTAGCGGGGGGGGTGAACACCGGGGAGCTGTTTTTT.

Comments on this clonotype: This may be a read error, as it is one base from a much larger clone. This chain joins TRBV7-1 and TRBJ2-7, with D unclear. TRBV7-1 is an ORF, and what it does is uncertain. This CDR3 is built from 14 residues. The CDR3 is CDSSSTELSYEQYF. The CDR3 DNA sequence: TGTGACAGCAGCTCCACAGAGTTATCCTACGAGCAGTACTTC.

A few counts support this clonotype. The chain combines TRBV10-1 with TRBJ2-7; 13 positions agree with TRBD2. The CDR3 contains 16 residues. Germline V gene data show CDR1 as WNHNN and CDR2 as SYGVQD (reference sequence). V was clipped by 6 bases and J by 4 bases; unmatched bases: 9. The CDR3 DNA reads as TGCGCCAGCAGGGGACCGGGACTAGCGGGGAAATACGAGCAGTACTTC. Encoded protein: CASRGPGLAGKYEQYF.

The rearrangement uses TRBV4-1 and TRBJ2-7; D is possibly TRBD2 (7 bases). The ends were cut back, 3 bases at V and 4 bases at J, with 22 bases in the middle. Germline CDR1 and CDR2: MGHRA and YSYEKL. The CDR3 is 17 amino acids. The CDR3 loop reads CASSHLDRAGAGYEQYF. CDR3 DNA: TGCGCCAGCAGCCATCTAGATCGGGCGGGGGCCGGGTACGAGCAGTACTTC.

This clonotype was counted many times. The chain uses TRBV7-8 and TRBJ2-7; 14 positions agree with TRBD2. Germline CDR1 reads SGHVS; CDR2 reads FQNEAQ. The trim removed 3 bases at V and 2 bases at J, leaving 9 bases unmatched. The CDR3 has 18 residues. The CDR3, as DNA: TGTGCCAGCAGCTTCCCAGCAACGACTAGCGGGAGGGCCTACGAGCAGTACTTC. Protein: CASSFPATTSGRAYEQYF.